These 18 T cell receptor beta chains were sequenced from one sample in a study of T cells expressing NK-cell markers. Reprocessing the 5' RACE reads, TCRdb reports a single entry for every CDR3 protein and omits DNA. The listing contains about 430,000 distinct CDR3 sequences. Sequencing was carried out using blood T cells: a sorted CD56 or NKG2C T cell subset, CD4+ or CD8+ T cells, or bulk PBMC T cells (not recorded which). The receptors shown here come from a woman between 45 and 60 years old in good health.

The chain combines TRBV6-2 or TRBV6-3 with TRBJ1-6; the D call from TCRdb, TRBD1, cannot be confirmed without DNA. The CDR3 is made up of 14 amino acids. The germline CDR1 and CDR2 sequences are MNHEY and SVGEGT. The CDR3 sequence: CASRQGGNNSPLHF.

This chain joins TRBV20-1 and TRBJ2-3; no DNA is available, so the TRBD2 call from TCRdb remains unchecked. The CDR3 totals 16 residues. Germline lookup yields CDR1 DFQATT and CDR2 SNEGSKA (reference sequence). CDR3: CSASSGRPSSTDTQYF.

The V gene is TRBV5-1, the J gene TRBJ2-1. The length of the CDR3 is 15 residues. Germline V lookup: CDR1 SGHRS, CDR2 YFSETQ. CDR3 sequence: CASSLAGGTINEQFF.

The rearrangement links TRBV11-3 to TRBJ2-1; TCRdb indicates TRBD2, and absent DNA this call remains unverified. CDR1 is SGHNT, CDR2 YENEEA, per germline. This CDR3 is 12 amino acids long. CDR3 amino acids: CASSIGLDEQFF.

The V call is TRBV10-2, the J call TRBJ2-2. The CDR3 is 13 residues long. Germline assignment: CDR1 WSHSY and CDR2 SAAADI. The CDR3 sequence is CASSGLGTGELFF.

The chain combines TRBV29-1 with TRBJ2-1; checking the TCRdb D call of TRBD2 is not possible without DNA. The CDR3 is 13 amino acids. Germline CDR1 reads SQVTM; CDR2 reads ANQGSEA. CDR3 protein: CSVGGAGFYEQFF.

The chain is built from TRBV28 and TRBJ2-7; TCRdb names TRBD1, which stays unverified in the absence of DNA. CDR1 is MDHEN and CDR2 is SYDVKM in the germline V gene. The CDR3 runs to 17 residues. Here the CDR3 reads CASSPRDLRTGAYEQYF.

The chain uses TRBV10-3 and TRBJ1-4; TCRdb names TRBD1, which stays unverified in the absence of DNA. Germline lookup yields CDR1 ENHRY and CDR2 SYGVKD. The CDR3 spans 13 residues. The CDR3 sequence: CAISGAGDEKLFF.

The CDR3 loop is CASSYRDRGSEAFF. V gene TRBV18 combines with J gene TRBJ1-1; TCRdb picks TRBD1, but there is no DNA to check that call. CDR3 length equals 14 residues. Germline V gene data show CDR1 as KGHSH and CDR2 as LQKENI.

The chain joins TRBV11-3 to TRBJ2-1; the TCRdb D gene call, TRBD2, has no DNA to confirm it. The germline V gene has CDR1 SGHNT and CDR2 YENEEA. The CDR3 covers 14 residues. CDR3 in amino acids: CASRSGTLPNEQFF. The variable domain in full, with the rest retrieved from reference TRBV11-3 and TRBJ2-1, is EAGVVQSPRYKIIEKKQPVAFWCNPISGHNTLYWYLQNLGQGPELLIRYENEEAVDDSQLPKDRFSAERLKGVDSTLKIQPAELGDSAVYLCASRSGTLPNEQFFGPGTRLTVL.

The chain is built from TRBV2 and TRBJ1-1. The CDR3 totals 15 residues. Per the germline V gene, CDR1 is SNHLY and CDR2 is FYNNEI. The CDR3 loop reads CASSPNGLPHTEAFF.

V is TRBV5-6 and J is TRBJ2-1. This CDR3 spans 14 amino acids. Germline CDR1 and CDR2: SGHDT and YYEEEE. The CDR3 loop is CASSSVNLGDEQFF.

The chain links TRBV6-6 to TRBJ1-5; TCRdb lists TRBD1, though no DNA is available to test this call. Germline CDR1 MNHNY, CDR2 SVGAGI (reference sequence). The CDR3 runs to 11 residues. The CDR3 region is CASSSGGPQHF.

This chain's CDR3 is CASSVPPSRGRQFF. The chain carries TRBV11-3 and TRBJ2-1; TCRdb gives TRBD2 as the D gene, but with no DNA this cannot be confirmed. CDR1 and CDR2 from the germline V gene are SGHNT and YENEEA. This CDR3 contains 14 residues. Full variable domain (remainder filled in from reference TRBV11-3 and TRBJ2-1): EAGVVQSPRYKIIEKKQPVAFWCNPISGHNTLYWYLQNLGQGPELLIRYENEEAVDDSQLPKDRFSAERLKGVDSTLKIQPAELGDSAVYLCASSVPPSRGRQFFGPGTRLTVL.

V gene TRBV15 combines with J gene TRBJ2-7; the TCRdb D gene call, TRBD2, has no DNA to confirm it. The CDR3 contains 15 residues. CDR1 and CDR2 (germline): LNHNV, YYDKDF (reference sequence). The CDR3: CATSPGLAGVKEQYF. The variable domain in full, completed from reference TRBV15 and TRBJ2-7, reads DAMVIQNPRYQVTQFGKPVTLSCSQTLNHNVMYWYQQKSSQAPKLLFHYYDKDFNNEADTPDNFQSRRPNTSFCFLDIRSPGLGDTAMYLCATSPGLAGVKEQYFGPGTRLTVT.

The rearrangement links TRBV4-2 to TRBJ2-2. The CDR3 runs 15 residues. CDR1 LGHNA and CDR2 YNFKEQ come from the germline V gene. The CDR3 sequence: CASSQDLLNTGELFF.

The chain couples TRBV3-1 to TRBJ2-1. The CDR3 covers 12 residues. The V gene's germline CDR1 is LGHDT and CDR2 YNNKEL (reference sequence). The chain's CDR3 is CASSQAVNEQFF.

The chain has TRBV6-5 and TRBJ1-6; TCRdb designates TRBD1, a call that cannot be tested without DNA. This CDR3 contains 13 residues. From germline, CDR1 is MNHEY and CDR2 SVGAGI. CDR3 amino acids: CASRTGQGRPLHF.